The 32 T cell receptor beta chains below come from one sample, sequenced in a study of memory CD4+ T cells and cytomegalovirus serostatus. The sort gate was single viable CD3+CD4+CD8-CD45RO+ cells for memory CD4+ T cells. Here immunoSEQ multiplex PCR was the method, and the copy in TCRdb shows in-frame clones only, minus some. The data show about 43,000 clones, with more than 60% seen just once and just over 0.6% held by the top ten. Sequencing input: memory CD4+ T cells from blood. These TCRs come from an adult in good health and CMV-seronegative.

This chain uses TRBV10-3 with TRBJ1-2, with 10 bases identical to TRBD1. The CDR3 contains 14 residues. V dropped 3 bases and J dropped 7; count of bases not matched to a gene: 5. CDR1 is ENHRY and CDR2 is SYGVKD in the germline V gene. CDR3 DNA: TGTGCCATCAGTGACCCGACAGGGGGCAGTGGCTACACCTTC. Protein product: CAISDPTGGSGYTF.

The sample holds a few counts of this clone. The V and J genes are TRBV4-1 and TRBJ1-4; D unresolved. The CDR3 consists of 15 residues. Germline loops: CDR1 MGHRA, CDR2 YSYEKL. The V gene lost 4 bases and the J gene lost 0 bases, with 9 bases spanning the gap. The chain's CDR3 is CASSRAEATNEKLFF. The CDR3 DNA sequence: TGCGCCAGCAGCCGGGCAGAAGCAACTAATGAAAAACTGTTTTTT.

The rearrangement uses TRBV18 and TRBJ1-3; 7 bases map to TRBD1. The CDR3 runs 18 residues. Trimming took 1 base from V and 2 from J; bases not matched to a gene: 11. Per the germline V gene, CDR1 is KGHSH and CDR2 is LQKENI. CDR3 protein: CASSPLDPGGIAGNTIYF. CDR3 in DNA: TGTGCCAGCTCACCACTAGACCCAGGGGGAATCGCTGGAAACACCATATATTTT.

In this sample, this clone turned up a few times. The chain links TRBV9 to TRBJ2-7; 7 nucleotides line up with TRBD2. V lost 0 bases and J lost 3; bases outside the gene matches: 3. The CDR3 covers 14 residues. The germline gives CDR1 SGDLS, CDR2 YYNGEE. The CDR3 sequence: CASSVEERGYEQYF. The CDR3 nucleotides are TGTGCCAGCAGCGTAGAAGAGCGGGGCTACGAGCAGTACTTC.

The CDR3 DNA sequence: TGTGCCAGCAGCTTAACGTCCCCAGGGAGCAGCTCCTACAATGAGCAGTTCTTC. Its translation: CASSLTSPGSSSYNEQFF. This chain joins TRBV7-3 and TRBJ2-1; D possibly uses TRBD1 or TRBD2 (5 bases each). The CDR3 runs 18 residues. CDR1 and CDR2 (germline): SGHTA, FQGTGA. The V and J ends lost 0 bases and 0 bases respectively, with 15 bases between them.

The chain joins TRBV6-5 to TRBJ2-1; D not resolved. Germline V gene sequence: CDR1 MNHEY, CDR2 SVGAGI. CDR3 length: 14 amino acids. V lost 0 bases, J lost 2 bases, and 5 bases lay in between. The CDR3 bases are TGTGCCAGCAGTTACTCCGGGCCCTACAATGAGCAGTTCTTC. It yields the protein CASSYSGPYNEQFF.

CDR3 sequence: CASSYEGTGNTGELFF. The CDR3 DNA reads as TGTGCCAGCAGTTACGAGGGGACAGGGAACACCGGGGAGCTGTTTTTT. The V gene is TRBV6-5, the J gene TRBJ2-2; 8 nucleotides agree with TRBD1. J was trimmed by 1 base and V by 2 bases; bases with no gene match: 3. The germline CDR1 and CDR2 sequences are MNHEY and SVGAGI. The CDR3 is 16 residues long.

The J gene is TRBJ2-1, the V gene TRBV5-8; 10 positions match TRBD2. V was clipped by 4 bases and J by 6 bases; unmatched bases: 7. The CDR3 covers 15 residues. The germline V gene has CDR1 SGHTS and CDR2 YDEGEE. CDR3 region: CASSLGAGGLNEQFF. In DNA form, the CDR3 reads TGTGCCAGCAGCCTCGGAGCGGGGGGGCTCAATGAGCAGTTCTTC.

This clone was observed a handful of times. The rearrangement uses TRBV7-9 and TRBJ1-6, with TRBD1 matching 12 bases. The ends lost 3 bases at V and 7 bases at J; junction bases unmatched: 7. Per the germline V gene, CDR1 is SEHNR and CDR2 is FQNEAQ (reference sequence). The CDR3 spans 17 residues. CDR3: CASSLGTGTGGNSPLHF. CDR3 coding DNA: TGTGCCAGCAGCTTGGGAACCGGGACAGGGGGCAATTCACCCCTCCACTTT.

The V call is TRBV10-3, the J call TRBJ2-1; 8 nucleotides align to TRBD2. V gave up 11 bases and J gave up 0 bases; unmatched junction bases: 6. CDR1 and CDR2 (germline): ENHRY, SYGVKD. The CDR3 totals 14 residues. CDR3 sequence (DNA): TGTGCCGCCAACAGCGGGGGCTCCTACAATGAGCAGTTCTTC. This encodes CAANSGGSYNEQFF.

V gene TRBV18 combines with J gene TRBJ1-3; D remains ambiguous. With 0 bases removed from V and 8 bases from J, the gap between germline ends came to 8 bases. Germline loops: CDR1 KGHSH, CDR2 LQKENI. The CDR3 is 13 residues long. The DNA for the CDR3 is TGTGCCAGCTCACCACCCTACCTATACACCATATATTTT. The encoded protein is CASSPPYLYTIYF.

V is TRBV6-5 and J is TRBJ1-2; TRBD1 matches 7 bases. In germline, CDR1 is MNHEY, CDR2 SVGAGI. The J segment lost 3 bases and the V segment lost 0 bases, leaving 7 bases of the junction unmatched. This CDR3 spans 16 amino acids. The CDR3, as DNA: TGTGCCAGCAGTTACTCGCGGAGACAGGGCTACTATGGCTACACCTTC. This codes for CASSYSRRQGYYGYTF.

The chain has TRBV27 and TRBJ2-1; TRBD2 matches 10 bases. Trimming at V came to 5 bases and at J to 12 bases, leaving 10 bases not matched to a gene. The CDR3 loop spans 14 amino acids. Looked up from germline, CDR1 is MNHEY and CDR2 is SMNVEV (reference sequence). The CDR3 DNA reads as TGTGCCAGCAGTGCCAAGACCGGGACTAGCGCGCAGTTCTTC. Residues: CASSAKTGTSAQFF.

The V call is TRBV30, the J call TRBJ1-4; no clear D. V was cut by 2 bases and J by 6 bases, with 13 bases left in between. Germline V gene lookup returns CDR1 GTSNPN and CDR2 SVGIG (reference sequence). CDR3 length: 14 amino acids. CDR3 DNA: TGTGCCTGGAGTTTGGGAGCTATCGATGAAAAACTGTTTTTT. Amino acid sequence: CAWSLGAIDEKLFF. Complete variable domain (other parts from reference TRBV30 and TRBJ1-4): SQTIHQWPATLVQPVGSPLSLECTVEGTSNPNLYWYRQAAGRGLQLLFYSVGIGQISSEVPQNLSASRPQDRQFILSSKKLLLSDSGFYLCAWSLGAIDEKLFFGSGTQLSVL.

The CDR3 DNA is TGTGCCAGCAGCGTGGGACTAGCGGGGGGCGAGGAGCTGTTTTTT. Encoded protein: CASSVGLAGGEELFF. The chain couples TRBV7-6 to TRBJ2-2, with 15 nucleotides matching TRBD2. CDR3 length equals 15 residues. Germline CDR1 reads SGHVS; CDR2 reads FNYEAQ. V gave up 5 bases and J gave up 10 bases; unmatched junction bases: 5.

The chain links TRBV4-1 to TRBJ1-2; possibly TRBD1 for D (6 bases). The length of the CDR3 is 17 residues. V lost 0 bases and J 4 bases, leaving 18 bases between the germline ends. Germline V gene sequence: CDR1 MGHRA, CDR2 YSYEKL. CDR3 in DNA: TGCGCCAGCAGCCAAGATACCTCCGCGGGCAGGGGCTATGGCTACACCTTC. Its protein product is CASSQDTSAGRGYGYTF.

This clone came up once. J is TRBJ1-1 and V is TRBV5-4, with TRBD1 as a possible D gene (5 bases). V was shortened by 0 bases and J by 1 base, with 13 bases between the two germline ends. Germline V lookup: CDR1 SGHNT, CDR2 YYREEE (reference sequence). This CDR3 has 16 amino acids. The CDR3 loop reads CASSLGGRPQNTEAFF. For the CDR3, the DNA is TGTGCCAGCAGCTTGGGGGGCCGCCCGCAGAACACTGAAGCTTTCTTT.

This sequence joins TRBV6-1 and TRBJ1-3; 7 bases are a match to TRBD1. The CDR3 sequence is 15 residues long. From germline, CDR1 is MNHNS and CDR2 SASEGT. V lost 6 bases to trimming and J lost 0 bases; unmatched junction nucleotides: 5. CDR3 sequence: CASSGGTVSGNTIYF. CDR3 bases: TGTGCCAGCAGCGGAGGGACAGTCTCTGGAAACACCATATATTTT.

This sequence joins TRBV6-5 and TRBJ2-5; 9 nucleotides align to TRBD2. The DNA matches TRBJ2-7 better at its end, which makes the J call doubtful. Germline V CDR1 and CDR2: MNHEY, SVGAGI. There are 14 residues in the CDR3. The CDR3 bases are TGTGCCAGCAGTTCTAGCGGGGAATCCTACGAGCAGTACTTC. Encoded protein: CASSSSGESYEQYF.

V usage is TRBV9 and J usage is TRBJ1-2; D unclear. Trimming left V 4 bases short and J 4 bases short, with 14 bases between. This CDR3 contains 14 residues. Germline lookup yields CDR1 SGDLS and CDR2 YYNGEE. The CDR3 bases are TGTGCCAGCAGCCCCCCAGGAACATCCTATGGCTACACCTTC. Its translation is CASSPPGTSYGYTF.

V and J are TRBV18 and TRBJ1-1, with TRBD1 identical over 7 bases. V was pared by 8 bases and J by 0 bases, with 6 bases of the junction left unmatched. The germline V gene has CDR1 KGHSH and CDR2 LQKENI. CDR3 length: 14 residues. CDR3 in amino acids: CASTRDRLNTEAFF. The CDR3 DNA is TGTGCCAGCACCCGGGACAGATTGAACACTGAAGCTTTCTTT.

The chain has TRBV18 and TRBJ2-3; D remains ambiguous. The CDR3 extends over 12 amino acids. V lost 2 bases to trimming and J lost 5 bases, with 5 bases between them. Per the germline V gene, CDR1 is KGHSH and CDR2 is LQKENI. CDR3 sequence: CASSPVGDTQYF. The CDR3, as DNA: TGTGCCAGCTCACCAGTAGGAGATACGCAGTATTTT.

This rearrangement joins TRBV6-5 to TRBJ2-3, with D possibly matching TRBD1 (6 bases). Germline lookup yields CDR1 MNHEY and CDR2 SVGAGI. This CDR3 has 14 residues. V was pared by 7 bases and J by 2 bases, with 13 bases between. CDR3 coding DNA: TGTGCCAGCACCAGGGGCAAGGTCACAGATACGCAGTATTTT. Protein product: CASTRGKVTDTQYF.

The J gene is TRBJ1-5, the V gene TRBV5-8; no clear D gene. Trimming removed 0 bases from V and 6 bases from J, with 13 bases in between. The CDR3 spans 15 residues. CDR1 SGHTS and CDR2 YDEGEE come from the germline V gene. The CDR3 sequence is CASSLGTQRVQPQHF. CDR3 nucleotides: TGTGCCAGCAGCTTGGGAACCCAAAGGGTTCAGCCCCAGCATTTT.

The CDR3 DNA reads as TGTGCCAGCAGCGTTCCGGGACAGGGTGACGAAAAACTGTTTTTT. Its translation is CASSVPGQGDEKLFF. J is TRBJ1-4 and V is TRBV7-2; TRBD1 matches at 9 bases. This CDR3 comprises 15 residues. With 5 bases clipped from V and 8 bases from J, the junction kept 9 bases outside the gene matches. Germline CDR1 reads SGHTA; CDR2 reads FQGNSA.

The CDR3 DNA follows: TGTGCCAGCACCACGACAGGGAGGAACACCGGGGAGCTGTTTTTT. This encodes CASTTTGRNTGELFF. The chain carries TRBV7-9 and TRBJ2-2; 7 nucleotides align to TRBD1. V was clipped by 7 bases and J by 1 base; unmatched bases: 6. CDR1 and CDR2 from the germline V gene are SEHNR and FQNEAQ (reference sequence). The CDR3 totals 15 residues.

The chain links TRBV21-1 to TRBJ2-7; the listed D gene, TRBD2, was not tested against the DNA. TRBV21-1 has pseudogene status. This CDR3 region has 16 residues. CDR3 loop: CASSVRGAEFIHEQYF. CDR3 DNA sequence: TGTGCCAGCAGCGTCAGAGGCGCGGAGTTTATCCACGAGCAGTACTTC.

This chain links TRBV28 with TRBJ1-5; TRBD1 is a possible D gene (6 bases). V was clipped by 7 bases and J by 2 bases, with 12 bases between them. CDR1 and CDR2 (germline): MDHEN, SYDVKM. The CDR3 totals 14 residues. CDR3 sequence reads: CASIKQGGNQPQHF. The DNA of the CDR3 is TGTGCCAGCATCAAACAGGGAGGCAATCAGCCCCAGCATTTT.

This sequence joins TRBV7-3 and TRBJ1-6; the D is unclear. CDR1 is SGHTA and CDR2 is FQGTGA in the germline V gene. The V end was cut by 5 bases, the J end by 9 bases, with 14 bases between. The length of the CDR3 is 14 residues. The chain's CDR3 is CASSLWAEGSPLHF. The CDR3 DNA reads TGTGCCAGCAGCCTCTGGGCCGAGGGTTCACCCCTCCACTTT.

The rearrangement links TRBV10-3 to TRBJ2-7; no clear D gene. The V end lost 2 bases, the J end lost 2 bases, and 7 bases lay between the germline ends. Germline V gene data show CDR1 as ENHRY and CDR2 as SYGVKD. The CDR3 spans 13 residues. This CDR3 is CAISERAAYEQYF. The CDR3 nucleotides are TGTGCCATCAGTGAGCGGGCCGCCTACGAGCAGTACTTC.

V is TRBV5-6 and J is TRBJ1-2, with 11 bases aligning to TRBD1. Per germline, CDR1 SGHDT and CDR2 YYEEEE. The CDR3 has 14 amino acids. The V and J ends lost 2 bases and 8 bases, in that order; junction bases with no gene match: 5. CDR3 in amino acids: CASSFLDRGPGYTF. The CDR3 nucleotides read TGTGCCAGCAGCTTTTTGGACAGGGGGCCGGGCTACACCTTC.

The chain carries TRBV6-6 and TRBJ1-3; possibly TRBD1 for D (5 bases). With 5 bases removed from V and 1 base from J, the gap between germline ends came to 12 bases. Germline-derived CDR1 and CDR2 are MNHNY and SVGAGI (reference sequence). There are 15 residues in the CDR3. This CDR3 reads CASSDLGGSGNTIYF. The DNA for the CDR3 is TGTGCCAGCAGTGACCTTGGGGGTTCTGGAAACACCATATATTTT.